This TCR beta chain was documented in a study of blood T cells in healthy people across ages. Findings and caveats of the study: When set beside aged donors, long-lived donors presented more naive CD4+ cells and higher diversity. Roughly linear declines in TCR beta diversity per million T cells occurred with age. Unknown CMV status may confound age-related changes in expanded clones.

Donation came from healthy Caucasian individuals in Russia who were aged 6 to 90. On this clonotype itself: The target antigen is unknown.

The second PCR ran roughly 7 to 12 cycles with a sample-barcoded 5' primer and J-beta primers. Each CDR3 protein is one row after TCRdb ran MiXCR on the 5' RACE reads. The sample lists 1.5 million to 2 million distinct CDR3 sequences; around 48% were seen once. The sequence derives from a woman aged 35 to 49 in good health. The specimen was blood.

Here the CDR3 reads CASSQRSGTGLYNEQFF. CDR3 nucleotides: TGCGCCAGCAGCCAACGGTCCGGGACAGGCCTCTACAATGAGCAGTTCTTC. The chain joins TRBV4-1 to TRBJ2-1; the match to TRBD1 covers 8 bases. Trimming at V came to 2 bases and at J to 3 bases, leaving 9 bases not matched to a gene. CDR1 is MGHRA and CDR2 is YSYEKL in the germline V gene. The CDR3 consists of 17 residues.